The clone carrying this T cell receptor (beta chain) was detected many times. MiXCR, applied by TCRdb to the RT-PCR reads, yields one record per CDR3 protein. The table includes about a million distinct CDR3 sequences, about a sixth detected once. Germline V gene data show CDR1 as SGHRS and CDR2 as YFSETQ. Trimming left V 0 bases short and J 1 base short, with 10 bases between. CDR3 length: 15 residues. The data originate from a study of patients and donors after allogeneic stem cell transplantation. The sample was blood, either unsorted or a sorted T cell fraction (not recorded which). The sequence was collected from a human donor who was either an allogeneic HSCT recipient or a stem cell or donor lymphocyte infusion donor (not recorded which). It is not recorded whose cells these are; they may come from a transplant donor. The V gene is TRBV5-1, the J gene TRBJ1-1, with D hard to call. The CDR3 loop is CASSLAGRKNTEAFF. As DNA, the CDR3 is TGCGCCAGCAGCTTGGCGGGCCGGAAGAACACTGAAGCTTTCTTT.